The 2 T cell receptor beta chains listed next were all sequenced from one sample in a study of T-cell memory formation after mild COVID-19. TCRdb recomputed calls from the 5' RACE reads with MiXCR, one row per CDR3 protein. Of roughly 160,000 distinct CDR3 sequences in the sample, around 13% were seen once. The sequencing input was PBMCs or a T cell subset sorted from them (not recorded which). The origin of the receptors is a man aged 18 to 35 who had mild COVID-19 (a few samples of this study predate the infection). Cell type and time point are not known.

This clonotype has more than one count but fewer than ten. J is TRBJ1-1 and V is TRBV5-1; D call uncertain. Germline loops: CDR1 SGHRS, CDR2 YFSETQ. Between the trimmed V and J ends, which lost 4 bases and 4 bases, there was a span of 14 bases. The length of the CDR3 is 14 residues. In DNA, the CDR3 is TGCGCCAGCAGCCCACAACCCACGGGCACTGAAGCTTTCTTT. Translation: CASSPQPTGTEAFF.

This clonotype was counted between two and nine times. The chain is built from TRBV10-3 and TRBJ1-6; a weak D match, TRBD1 (5 bases). The germline gives CDR1 ENHRY, CDR2 SYGVKD. The CDR3 length is 15 residues. V lost 3 bases to trimming and J lost 9 bases, with 15 bases between them. CDR3: CAISEQEVQVSPLHF. Written as DNA, the CDR3 is TGTGCCATCAGTGAACAGGAGGTACAGGTTTCACCCCTCCACTTT.